This TCR beta chain was profiled in a study of human T cells and chemical hapten exposure (dated by TCRdb to the early 2020s). Some background on the complete study: For sensitization, 2% DPC in acetone was applied to an approximately 2 cm by approximately 2 cm area of upper inner arm skin. Weekly therapeutic DPC doses were additionally applied to the scalp of patients throughout the roughly 23-week study period. Blood samples were taken from patients before sensitization (week 0) and at 2, 6 and about 24 weeks after DPC sensitization. The mostly female patient cohort included alopecia areata with under or over 50% scalp involvement, alopecia totalis and alopecia universalis. Patch testing on the upper back used Finn chambers containing 0.01% DPC, with scoring done after 6 days according to International Contact Dermatitis Research Group standards. Libraries were pooled for sequencing, and variation in per-sample TCR yields was attributed mainly to small differences in library volumes within the pool. Peripheral blood TCR repertoire changes were tracked in vivo in alopecia patients during primary and secondary sensitization to the hapten diphenylcyclopropenone (DPC). Twenty-nine alopecia patients provided blood for TCR sequencing at one to four time points (pre-sensitization, 2, 6 and 24 weeks). Study-level results and caveats: Compared with pre-sensitization or healthy control sets, expanded TCRs formed significantly more large CDR3 similarity clusters, which is consistent with antigen-driven responses. The number of TCRs above 1 in 1000 frequency did not change with DPC sensitization; there was no evidence of global repertoire structure alterations. The number of PT1 expanded TCRs positively correlated with patch test score, significant at thresholds 8, 16 and 32 but not 4. Alopecia, a presumed autoimmune disease, was present in all patients, so the immune response of the patients might differ from that of healthy individuals. After repeated subsampling, changes were observed in the strength of the expansion versus patch-test correlation and in the threshold at which the correlation became significant.

Comments on this clonotype: Its antigen has not been determined. One base away lies a much larger clone, so this may be a sequencing read error.

To prepare the library, RACE was applied. Sequencing took place on a NextSeq 500. During library preparation, unique molecular identifiers were attached to individual cDNA molecules so that TCRs could be counted quantitatively and reproducibly. Both TCR alpha and TCR beta chains were sequenced from each blood RNA sample. The study's own analysis went as follows. The median number of TCRs per sample was over 85,000, ranging from roughly 23,224 to 690,600. The Decombinator software suite was used to annotate the V, J and CDR3 of the TCR reads. To make PS versus PT1 abundance plots, every sample was subsampled to the same number of TCRs (28,000). Expanded TCRs were defined as absent before sensitization and observed at least eight times at the 2-week time point. Using fastp at Q25 and MiXCR, TCRdb reprocessed the public reads and kept productive beta chains. Rows with one shared CDR3 protein collapse into an entry with the most common genes and DNA. The V and J calls here are based on TCRdb, not the publication. This sample holds around 80,000 distinct CDR3 sequences; about 6.6% were observed only once. The leading ten clones occupy 1% to 1.5% of the sample.

A distance of 8 bases separates the germline ends of V and J, which lose 2 bases and 7 bases respectively. Reading from cysteine to phenylalanine, the CDR3 counts 13 amino acids. The entry retains the CDR3 DNA only, 39 bases that are in frame from base 1. According to the germline V gene (reference sequence), CDR1 reads LGHDT and CDR2 reads YNNKEL. The time point label here, explained by the study, means: patch test 2, 6 weeks after DPC sensitization. Taken with the paper, the label for treatment or condition translates to: therapeutic diphenylcyclopropenone sensitization with weekly scalp DPC. Blood at each patch-test visit was drawn before the patch test was applied. Patients were considered eligible if aged 18 to 70, diagnosed with alopecia and deemed suitable for DPC therapy, and patients were excluded if pregnant. Total RNA was isolated from unfractionated whole blood collected in Tempus Blood RNA tubes.

This sequence uses TRBV3-1 and TRBJ2-2; confidence is insufficient to name the D gene. This receptor was taken from a woman aged 30 to 39 with alopecia areata. Some clones in this sample may be carry-over from other donors' samples. This sample comprised whole blood, obtained in connection with sensitization to the hapten diphenylcyclopropenone (DPC). The CDR3 protein sequence reads: CASSQRAVGELFF. The nucleotides read TGTGCCAGCAGCCAAAGGGCTGTCGGGGAGCTGTTTTTT.